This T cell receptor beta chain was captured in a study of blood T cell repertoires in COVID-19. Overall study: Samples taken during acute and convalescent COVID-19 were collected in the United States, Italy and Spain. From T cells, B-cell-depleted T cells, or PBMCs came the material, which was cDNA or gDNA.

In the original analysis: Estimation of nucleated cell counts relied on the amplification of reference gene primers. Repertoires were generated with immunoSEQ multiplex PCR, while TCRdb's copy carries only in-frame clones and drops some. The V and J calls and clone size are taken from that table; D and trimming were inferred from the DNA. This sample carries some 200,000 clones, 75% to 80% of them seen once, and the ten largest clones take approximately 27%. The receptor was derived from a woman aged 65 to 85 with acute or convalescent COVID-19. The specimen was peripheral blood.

The CDR3 region has the DNA TGTGCCAACCAGGGGTTAGCACCGTATAATGAGCAGTTCTTC. Residues: CANQGLAPYNEQFF. The V call is TRBV27, the J call TRBJ2-1, with D possibly being TRBD1 (6 bases). The CDR3 is 14 residues long. Trimming pared 10 bases from V and 7 bases from J, leaving 20 bases between. CDR1 is MNHEY, CDR2 SMNVEV, per germline (reference sequence).